This T cell receptor (beta chain) was identified during a study of blood T cell repertoires in COVID-19. Study-level information: Sources were T cells, B-cell-depleted T cells, or PBMCs; the material itself was cDNA or gDNA.

Trimming took 6 bases from V and 8 from J; bases not matched to a gene: 8. The CDR3 sequence is 16 residues long. The germline gives CDR1 SNHLY, CDR2 FYNNEI. The table came from immunoSEQ multiplex PCR; TCRdb's copy has only in-frame clones and leaves some out. There are about 260,000 clones in the sample; 83% occur only once, and 7.5% to 10% lies in the top ten. The TCR sequence derives from a woman in her 50s who had recovered from COVID-19. This chain connects TRBV2 to TRBJ2-1; 15 nucleotides align to TRBD2. Input material: peripheral blood. The CDR3 sequence is CASRSGTSGGLYEQFF. CDR3 coding DNA: TGTGCCAGCAGATCCGGGACTAGCGGGGGGCTGTATGAGCAGTTCTTC.